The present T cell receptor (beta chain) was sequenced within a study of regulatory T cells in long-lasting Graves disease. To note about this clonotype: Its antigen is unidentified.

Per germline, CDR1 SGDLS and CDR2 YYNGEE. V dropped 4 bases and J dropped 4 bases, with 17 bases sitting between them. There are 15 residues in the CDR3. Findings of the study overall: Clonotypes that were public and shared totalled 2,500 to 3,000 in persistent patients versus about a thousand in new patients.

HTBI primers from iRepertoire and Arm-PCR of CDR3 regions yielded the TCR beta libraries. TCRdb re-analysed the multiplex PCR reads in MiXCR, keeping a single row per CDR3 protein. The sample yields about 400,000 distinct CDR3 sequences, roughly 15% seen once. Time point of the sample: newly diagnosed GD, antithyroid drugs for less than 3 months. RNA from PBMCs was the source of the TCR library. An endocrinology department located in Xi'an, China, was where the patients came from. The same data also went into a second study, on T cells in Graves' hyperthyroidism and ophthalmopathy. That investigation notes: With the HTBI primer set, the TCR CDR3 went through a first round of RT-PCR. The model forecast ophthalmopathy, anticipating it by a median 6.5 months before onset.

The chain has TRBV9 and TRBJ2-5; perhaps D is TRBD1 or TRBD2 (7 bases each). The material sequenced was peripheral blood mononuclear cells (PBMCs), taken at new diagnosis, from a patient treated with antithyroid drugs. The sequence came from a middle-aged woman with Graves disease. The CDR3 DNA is TGTGCCAGCAGCCCAGGGGGAGGGTTTTCAGAGACCCAGTACTTC. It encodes CASSPGGGFSETQYF.